A selection of T cell receptor beta chains follows, all from one sample in a study of blood T cell repertoires in COVID-19. Here immunoSEQ multiplex PCR was the method, and the copy in TCRdb shows in-frame clones only, minus some. Among tens of thousands of clones listed, roughly 84% were seen once. Material for sequencing was peripheral blood. All receptors derive from a woman between 55 and 75 years old with acute or convalescent COVID-19. Both conserved end residues are part of each CDR3. The D gene is left open where the match is weak. A clone size is listed for some rows: how often the clone was seen (once, few, many), or a class if it is expanded.

v_gene: TRBV15; d_gene: TRBD1; j_gene: TRBJ1-2; abundance: NA; CDR3aa: CATSITGGGGYTF; CDR3nt: TGTGCCACCAGCATAACAGGGGGAGGCGGCTACACCTTC
v_gene: TRBV7-3; d_gene: NA; j_gene: TRBJ1-6; abundance: few; CDR3aa: CASSSTVNSPLHF; CDR3nt: TGTGCCAGCAGCTCGACTGTCAATTCACCCCTCCACTTT
v_gene: TRBV2; d_gene: NA; j_gene: TRBJ1-5; abundance: NA; CDR3aa: CASSVQGRQPQHF; CDR3nt: TGTGCCAGCAGCGTCCAGGGTCGCCAGCCCCAGCATTTT
v_gene: TRBV30; d_gene: NA; j_gene: TRBJ2-7; abundance: NA; CDR3aa: CAWSVSGYEQYF; CDR3nt: TGTGCCTGGAGTGTATCCGGTTACGAGCAGTACTTC
v_gene: TRBV12-3/TRBV12-4; d_gene: NA; j_gene: TRBJ1-1; abundance: NA; CDR3aa: CASSFAGNTEAFF; CDR3nt: TGTGCCAGCAGTTTTGCAGGGAACACTGAAGCTTTCTTT
v_gene: TRBV10-3; d_gene: TRBD1; j_gene: TRBJ1-2; abundance: once; CDR3aa: CAISATGEDYGYTF; CDR3nt: TGTGCCATCAGTGCTACAGGGGAAGACTATGGCTACACCTTC
v_gene: TRBV5-5; d_gene: NA; j_gene: TRBJ1-3; abundance: NA; CDR3aa: CASSLASLGNTIYF; CDR3nt: TGTGCCAGCAGCTTGGCCTCACTTGGAAACACCATATATTTT
v_gene: TRBV3-1/TRBV3-2; d_gene: TRBD2; j_gene: TRBJ2-1; abundance: NA; CDR3aa: CASRRTSGGENEQFF; CDR3nt: TGTGCCAGCAGGAGGACTAGCGGGGGTGAAAATGAGCAGTTCTTC
v_gene: TRBV23-1; d_gene: TRBD1; j_gene: TRBJ1-4; abundance: NA; CDR3aa: CASSLTGEEEKLFF; CDR3nt: TGCGCCAGCAGCCTGACAGGGGAGGAAGAAAAACTGTTTTTT
v_gene: TRBV18; d_gene: TRBD1; j_gene: TRBJ1-1; abundance: NA; CDR3aa: CASSPPVGQGASSEAFF; CDR3nt: TGTGCCAGCTCACCACCGGTAGGACAGGGGGCTTCGTCTGAAGCTTTCTTT
v_gene: TRBV6-5; d_gene: NA; j_gene: TRBJ2-7; abundance: NA; CDR3aa: CASSYSNSYEQYF; CDR3nt: TGTGCCAGCAGTTACTCGAACAGCTACGAGCAGTACTTC
v_gene: TRBV2; d_gene: NA; j_gene: TRBJ2-3; abundance: NA; CDR3aa: CASTPGGLTDTQYF; CDR3nt: TGTGCCAGCACTCCCGGGGGGCTCACAGATACGCAGTATTTT
v_gene: TRBV10-3; d_gene: NA; j_gene: TRBJ1-1; abundance: NA; CDR3aa: CAISAGGSTTEAFF; CDR3nt: TGTGCCATCAGCGCGGGGGGGAGTACCACTGAAGCTTTCTTT
v_gene: TRBV30; d_gene: NA; j_gene: TRBJ1-5; abundance: few; CDR3aa: CAWRRGVGSNQPQHF; CDR3nt: TGTGCCTGGAGACGGGGGGTTGGGAGCAATCAGCCCCAGCATTTT
v_gene: TRBV27; d_gene: NA; j_gene: TRBJ2-3; abundance: NA; CDR3aa: CASSLSSRGTSTDTQYF; CDR3nt: TGTGCCAGCAGTTTATCGAGCCGGGGGACTAGCACAGATACGCAGTATTTT
v_gene: TRBV30; d_gene: TRBD2; j_gene: TRBJ2-1; abundance: few; CDR3aa: CAWSVTGGLNNEQFF; CDR3nt: TGTGCCTGGAGTGTAACGGGGGGGCTCAACAATGAGCAGTTCTTC
v_gene: TRBV4-2; d_gene: NA; j_gene: TRBJ2-1; abundance: NA; CDR3aa: CASSPGGVADNEQFF; CDR3nt: TGTGCCAGCAGCCCAGGCGGGGTAGCAGACAATGAGCAGTTCTTC
v_gene: TRBV2; d_gene: NA; j_gene: TRBJ2-2; abundance: NA; CDR3aa: CASNFGRAGPNTGELFF; CDR3nt: TGTGCCAGCAATTTTGGGCGGGCGGGACCGAACACCGGGGAGCTGTTTTTT
v_gene: TRBV9; d_gene: TRBD1; j_gene: TRBJ1-2; abundance: NA; CDR3aa: CASSPYRGENGYTF; CDR3nt: TGTGCCAGCAGCCCCTACAGGGGAGAAAATGGCTACACCTTC
v_gene: TRBV5-6; d_gene: NA; j_gene: TRBJ1-5; abundance: NA; CDR3aa: CASSLSWLNQPQHF; CDR3nt: TGTGCCAGCAGCTTGTCCTGGCTCAATCAGCCCCAGCATTTT
v_gene: TRBV5-4; d_gene: NA; j_gene: TRBJ1-2; abundance: NA; CDR3aa: CASSGTGRGGYGYTF; CDR3nt: TGTGCCAGCAGCGGGACGGGGCGGGGCGGCTATGGCTACACCTTC
v_gene: TRBV10-3; d_gene: NA; j_gene: TRBJ1-6; abundance: NA; CDR3aa: CAISESAGNNSPLHF; CDR3nt: TGTGCCATCAGTGAGTCGGCAGGGAATAATTCACCCCTCCACTTT
v_gene: TRBV9; d_gene: NA; j_gene: TRBJ2-1; abundance: NA; CDR3aa: CASSAGGGLNNEQFF; CDR3nt: TGTGCCAGCAGCGCTGGGGGGGGCCTTAACAATGAGCAGTTCTTC
v_gene: TRBV6-5; d_gene: NA; j_gene: TRBJ2-2; abundance: NA; CDR3aa: CASSYRDTRSVELFF; CDR3nt: TGTGCCAGCAGTTACCGGGATACGCGGAGTGTGGAGCTGTTTTTT
v_gene: TRBV7-7; d_gene: NA; j_gene: TRBJ2-2; abundance: NA; CDR3aa: CASSSIAGGELFF; CDR3nt: TGTGCCAGCAGCTCCATCGCCGGCGGGGAGCTGTTTTTT
v_gene: TRBV21-1; d_gene: NA; j_gene: TRBJ1-5; abundance: NA; CDR3aa: CASPRGSRNQPQHF; CDR3nt: TGTGCCAGCCCCAGGGGGAGTCGCAATCAGCCCCAGCATTTT
v_gene: TRBV18; d_gene: TRBD2; j_gene: TRBJ2-7; abundance: NA; CDR3aa: CASSPPTGGNEQYF; CDR3nt: TGTGCCAGCTCACCACCTACGGGAGGGAACGAGCAGTACTTC
v_gene: TRBV11-3; d_gene: TRBD2; j_gene: TRBJ2-2; abundance: NA; CDR3aa: CASSAIAGGPGELFF; CDR3nt: TGTGCCAGCAGCGCTATAGCGGGGGGCCCCGGGGAGCTGTTTTTT
v_gene: TRBV4-2; d_gene: NA; j_gene: TRBJ1-2; abundance: NA; CDR3aa: CASSQETVRGNGYTF; CDR3nt: TGTGCCAGCAGCCAAGAGACGGTAAGGGGCAATGGCTACACCTTC
v_gene: TRBV9; d_gene: TRBD1; j_gene: TRBJ2-7; abundance: NA; CDR3aa: CASSAGTGDYEQYF; CDR3nt: TGTGCCAGCAGCGCGGGGACAGGGGACTACGAGCAGTACTTC
v_gene: TRBV12-3/TRBV12-4; d_gene: NA; j_gene: TRBJ1-1; abundance: NA; CDR3aa: CASSSLGNGKAFF; CDR3nt: TGTGCCAGCAGTTCCCTGGGTAACGGGAAAGCTTTCTTT
v_gene: TRBV10-3; d_gene: TRBD1; j_gene: TRBJ2-1; abundance: NA; CDR3aa: CAISGGRTGADNEQFF; CDR3nt: TGTGCCATCAGTGGGGGACGGACAGGGGCAGACAATGAGCAGTTCTTC
v_gene: TRBV7-9; d_gene: TRBD1; j_gene: TRBJ2-6; abundance: NA; CDR3aa: CASSSTSGTASGANVLTF; CDR3nt: TGTGCCAGCAGCTCAACTTCCGGGACAGCCTCTGGGGCCAACGTCCTGACTTTC
v_gene: TRBV6-5; d_gene: TRBD1; j_gene: TRBJ1-1; abundance: NA; CDR3aa: CASSYSTGVGTEAFF; CDR3nt: TGTGCCAGCAGTTACTCGACAGGGGTGGGCACTGAAGCTTTCTTT
v_gene: TRBV4-1; d_gene: NA; j_gene: TRBJ1-1; abundance: NA; CDR3aa: CASSQESLGGTEAFF; CDR3nt: TGCGCCAGCAGCCAAGAATCTCTGGGGGGCACTGAAGCTTTCTTT
v_gene: TRBV2; d_gene: NA; j_gene: TRBJ1-1; abundance: NA; CDR3aa: CASLSEGGKNTEAFF; CDR3nt: TGTGCCAGCCTCTCGGAAGGGGGAAAGAACACTGAAGCTTTCTTT
v_gene: TRBV5-1; d_gene: NA; j_gene: TRBJ1-2; abundance: NA; CDR3aa: CASSVGPSGRGGYGYTF; CDR3nt: TGCGCCAGCAGCGTTGGGCCTTCGGGTCGAGGAGGCTATGGCTACACCTTC
v_gene: TRBV12-3/TRBV12-4; d_gene: TRBD1; j_gene: TRBJ2-7; abundance: few; CDR3aa: CASSRQGYEQYF; CDR3nt: TGTGCCAGCAGTCGACAGGGGTACGAGCAGTACTTC
v_gene: TRBV25-1; d_gene: NA; j_gene: TRBJ2-3; abundance: NA; CDR3aa: CASRREDTDTQYF; CDR3nt: TGTGCCAGCAGGAGAGAAGACACAGATACGCAGTATTTT
v_gene: TRBV11-2; d_gene: NA; j_gene: TRBJ1-6; abundance: many; CDR3aa: CASSRGADYNSPLHF; CDR3nt: TGTGCCAGCAGCCGGGGGGCTGACTATAATTCACCCCTCCACTTT
v_gene: TRBV24-1; d_gene: NA; j_gene: TRBJ2-1; abundance: NA; CDR3aa: CATSDPSNPAGNEQFF; CDR3nt: TGTGCCACCAGTGACCCCTCGAATCCAGCAGGAAATGAGCAGTTCTTC
v_gene: TRBV7-9; d_gene: NA; j_gene: TRBJ1-1; abundance: NA; CDR3aa: CASSPTENTEAFF; CDR3nt: TGTGCCAGCAGCCCCACAGAGAACACTGAAGCTTTCTTT
v_gene: TRBV6-6; d_gene: TRBD1; j_gene: TRBJ2-2; abundance: few; CDR3aa: CASSRDRGLGGAGELFF; CDR3nt: TGTGCCAGCAGTCGGGACAGGGGGCTAGGCGGGGCCGGGGAGCTGTTTTTT
v_gene: TRBV19; d_gene: NA; j_gene: TRBJ2-2; abundance: NA; CDR3aa: CASSIGQSGELFF; CDR3nt: TGTGCCAGTAGTATTGGACAGTCCGGGGAGCTGTTTTTT